The 5 T cell receptor beta chains below all came from one sample that was sequenced in a study of response to subunit inactivated influenza vaccine. Each CDR3 protein is one row after TCRdb ran MiXCR on the RT-PCR reads. The sample yields about 700,000 distinct CDR3 sequences, approximately 13% seen once. This material consisted of PBMCs from blood, taken roughly 2 weeks before vaccination. These receptors all stem from a man between 45 and 60 years old who received an inactivated influenza vaccine.

This clonotype has ten or more counts. Here the CDR3 reads CASSRDRGLTIYF. Here the CDR3 DNA reads TGCGCCAGCAGTCGGGACAGGGGGTTGACCATATATTTT. The V gene is TRBV5-1, the J gene TRBJ1-3; 11 positions match TRBD1. CDR3 length: 13 amino acids. J lost 10 bases, V lost 5 bases, and 5 bases had no gene match. Germline-derived CDR1 and CDR2 are SGHRS and YFSETQ. Filled out from reference TRBV5-1 and TRBJ1-3, the complete variable domain reads KAGVTQTPRYLIKTRGQQVTLSCSPISGHRSVSWYQQTPGQGLQFLFEYFSETQRNKGNFPGRFSGRQFSNSRSEMNVSTLELGDSALYLCASSRDRGLTIYFGEGSWLTVV.

CDR3 sequence: CAISANTGELFF. CDR3 bases: TGTGCCATCAGCGCGAACACCGGGGAGCTGTTTTTT. This chain connects TRBV10-3 to TRBJ2-2; D remains ambiguous. There are 12 residues in the CDR3. V lost 6 bases to trimming and J lost 0 bases, with 2 bases between them. The germline gives CDR1 ENHRY, CDR2 SYGVKD.

In this sample, this clonotype turned up many times. The V gene is TRBV7-2, the J gene TRBJ1-3; a weak D match, TRBD1 (6 bases). From germline, CDR1 is SGHTA and CDR2 FQGNSA. This CDR3 is 14 amino acids long. V lost 2 bases, J lost 2 bases, and 7 bases lay in between. The CDR3 DNA reads TGTGCCAGCAGCTTAAACAGGGCTGGAAACACCATATATTTT. Its translation is CASSLNRAGNTIYF. The whole variable domain, remainder taken from reference TRBV7-2 and TRBJ1-3, is GAGVSQSPSNKVTEKGKDVELRCDPISGHTALYWYRQSLGQGLEFLIYFQGNSAPDKSGLPSDRFSAERTGGSVSTLTIQRTQQEDSAVYLCASSLNRAGNTIYFGEGSWLTVV.

This clonotype was seen only a few times. The V gene is TRBV30, the J gene TRBJ2-1; D ambiguous. CDR1 and CDR2 from the germline V gene are GTSNPN and SVGIG (reference sequence). V was pared by 2 bases and J by 9 bases, with 8 bases between. This CDR3 is built from 11 residues. The CDR3 sequence: CAWSNPVEQFF. CDR3 coding DNA: TGTGCCTGGAGTAACCCGGTTGAGCAGTTCTTC.

In this sample, this clonotype turned up a few times. The chain carries TRBV30 and TRBJ2-5; no definite D call. The germline V and J ends were trimmed by 5 bases and 2 bases, with 15 bases remaining between them. Germline V gene sequence: CDR1 GTSNPN, CDR2 SVGIG (reference sequence). The CDR3 runs to 14 residues. The CDR3 here is CAWARGLSQETQYF. The CDR3 DNA follows: TGTGCCTGGGCGAGAGGTTTATCACAAGAGACCCAGTACTTC.